The rows below give T cell receptor beta chains drawn from one sample of a study of Ad26.COV2.S vaccination and SARS-CoV-2 variants. The method was immunoSEQ multiplex PCR; TCRdb's version includes in-frame clones alone and lacks a portion of them. This sample carries a few hundred thousand clones, around 82% of them seen once, and the ten largest clones take more than 7%. The specimen comprised peripheral blood, sampled in a trial of Ad26.COV2.S vaccine versus placebo. These receptors originate from a person between 18 and 60 years old who received the Ad26.COV2.S COVID-19 vaccine or a placebo. Both conserved end residues are part of each CDR3. The D gene is left open where the match is weak. A row's size may be missing; if present it is once, few, many or a size class.

abundance: NA; v_gene: TRBV3-1/TRBV3-2; d_gene: NA; j_gene: TRBJ1-3; CDR3nt: TGTGCCAGCAGCCAAGACTTACCGGTCTCTGGAAACACCATATATTTT; CDR3aa: CASSQDLPVSGNTIYF
abundance: NA; v_gene: TRBV5-1; d_gene: NA; j_gene: TRBJ2-1; CDR3nt: TGCGCCAGCAGCGAAGGGTCGGTGGAAAATGAGCAGTTCTTC; CDR3aa: CASSEGSVENEQFF
abundance: NA; v_gene: TRBV28; d_gene: NA; j_gene: TRBJ1-2; CDR3nt: TGTGCCAGCAGGTACTTTACCTCCCATGGCTACACCTTC; CDR3aa: CASRYFTSHGYTF
abundance: NA; v_gene: TRBV4-2; d_gene: NA; j_gene: TRBJ1-1; CDR3nt: TGTGCCAGCAGCCAAGAAACATTGACGGGATCCACTGAAGCTTTCTTT; CDR3aa: CASSQETLTGSTEAFF
abundance: once; v_gene: TRBV4-1; d_gene: TRBD2; j_gene: TRBJ2-7; CDR3nt: TGCGCCAGCAGCCGCAAAACTAGCGGGACAACCTACGAGCAGTACTTC; CDR3aa: CASSRKTSGTTYEQYF
abundance: NA; v_gene: TRBV19; d_gene: NA; j_gene: TRBJ1-1; CDR3nt: TGTGCCAGTAGTTCTGGGAACACTGAAGCTTTCTTT; CDR3aa: CASSSGNTEAFF
abundance: NA; v_gene: TRBV5-1; d_gene: TRBD2; j_gene: TRBJ2-3; CDR3nt: TGCGCCAGCAGCTTGGCGGTAGCGGGGGTGACGTCGCAGTATTTT; CDR3aa: CASSLAVAGVTSQYF
abundance: NA; v_gene: TRBV5-4; d_gene: NA; j_gene: TRBJ2-5; CDR3nt: TGTGCCAGCAGCTGGGGTCGGGGGCTCCAAGAGACCCAGTACTTC; CDR3aa: CASSWGRGLQETQYF
abundance: NA; v_gene: TRBV10-3; d_gene: NA; j_gene: TRBJ2-1; CDR3nt: TGTGCCACCCATGGGGGGCGCCCGAACAATGAGCAGTTCTTC; CDR3aa: CATHGGRPNNEQFF
abundance: NA; v_gene: TRBV6-6; d_gene: TRBD1; j_gene: TRBJ1-5; CDR3nt: TGTGCCAGCACCGCAGGGACAGGGAGGTCTCAGCCCCAGCATTTT; CDR3aa: CASTAGTGRSQPQHF
abundance: NA; v_gene: TRBV5-4; d_gene: NA; j_gene: TRBJ1-1; CDR3nt: TGTGCCAGCAAATACTGGGGGACTGAAGCTTTCTTT; CDR3aa: CASKYWGTEAFF
abundance: NA; v_gene: TRBV29-1; d_gene: TRBD1; j_gene: TRBJ2-1; CDR3nt: TGCAGCGTGGCCGGGACAGGGGCCAATGAGCAGTTCTTC; CDR3aa: CSVAGTGANEQFF
abundance: NA; v_gene: TRBV29-1; d_gene: NA; j_gene: TRBJ1-2; CDR3nt: TGCGGGAGCTGGAAAATTAACTATGGCTACACCTTC; CDR3aa: CGSWKINYGYTF
abundance: NA; v_gene: TRBV30; d_gene: TRBD1; j_gene: TRBJ1-6; CDR3nt: TGTGCCTGGAGTCCCTGGGAGCGTGGGACAGGGAGATCACCCCTCCACTTT; CDR3aa: CAWSPWERGTGRSPLHF
abundance: NA; v_gene: TRBV30; d_gene: NA; j_gene: TRBJ1-3; CDR3nt: TGTGCCTGGAATTATAACTCTGGAAACACCATATATTTT; CDR3aa: CAWNYNSGNTIYF
abundance: NA; v_gene: TRBV14; d_gene: NA; j_gene: TRBJ2-7; CDR3nt: TGTGCCAGCAGTCGGACCAGGGTGGGCTCCTACGAGCAGTACTTC; CDR3aa: CASSRTRVGSYEQYF
abundance: NA; v_gene: TRBV5-6; d_gene: NA; j_gene: TRBJ2-7; CDR3nt: TGTGCCAGCAGCTTTGGGGCAGGGGACTACGAGCAGTACTTC; CDR3aa: CASSFGAGDYEQYF
abundance: NA; v_gene: TRBV24-1; d_gene: NA; j_gene: TRBJ2-3; CDR3nt: TGTGCCACCAGTCGAGGGGGGTCGGATACGCAGTATTTT; CDR3aa: CATSRGGSDTQYF
abundance: NA; v_gene: TRBV4-1; d_gene: NA; j_gene: TRBJ1-1; CDR3nt: TGCGCCAGCAGCATCCCAAAGAGCGGCGGCACTGAAGCTTTCTTT; CDR3aa: CASSIPKSGGTEAFF
abundance: NA; v_gene: TRBV3-1/TRBV3-2; d_gene: NA; j_gene: TRBJ2-5; CDR3nt: TGTGCCAGCAGCCAAATGGTCTCCGAAGAGACCCAGTACTTC; CDR3aa: CASSQMVSEETQYF
abundance: once; v_gene: TRBV5-1; d_gene: NA; j_gene: TRBJ2-5; CDR3nt: TGCGCCAGCAGCTTGGGACAGCAAGAGACCCAGTACTTC; CDR3aa: CASSLGQQETQYF
abundance: NA; v_gene: TRBV2; d_gene: NA; j_gene: TRBJ2-2; CDR3nt: TGTGCCAGCAGTGGCGGGTTGGGCGGGGAGCTGTTTTTT; CDR3aa: CASSGGLGGELFF
abundance: NA; v_gene: TRBV5-1; d_gene: NA; j_gene: TRBJ2-2; CDR3nt: TGCGCCAGCAGCTTGAGTCCGCGGGAGCTGTTTTTT; CDR3aa: CASSLSPRELFF
abundance: NA; v_gene: TRBV11-3; d_gene: NA; j_gene: TRBJ1-4; CDR3nt: TGTGCCAGCAGCTTTGGCAGCCCAGAAAAACTGTTTTTT; CDR3aa: CASSFGSPEKLFF
abundance: once; v_gene: TRBV6-2/TRBV6-3; d_gene: TRBD2; j_gene: TRBJ2-1; CDR3nt: TGTGCCAGCAGCCGGCTAGCGGACGCGTACAATGAGCAGTTCTTC; CDR3aa: CASSRLADAYNEQFF
abundance: NA; v_gene: TRBV6-5; d_gene: TRBD1; j_gene: TRBJ1-3; CDR3nt: TGTGCCAGCAGTTTCGACAGGGGTTCTGGAAACACCATATATTTT; CDR3aa: CASSFDRGSGNTIYF
abundance: NA; v_gene: TRBV20-1; d_gene: NA; j_gene: TRBJ1-5; CDR3nt: TGCAGTGCTAGTCGGGCAGGGATGAAAGATCAGCCCCAGCATTTT; CDR3aa: CSASRAGMKDQPQHF
abundance: NA; v_gene: TRBV3-1/TRBV3-2; d_gene: TRBD1; j_gene: TRBJ1-1; CDR3nt: TGTGCCAGCACCCCAGGGGGTACTGAAGCTTTCTTT; CDR3aa: CASTPGGTEAFF
abundance: few; v_gene: TRBV5-1; d_gene: NA; j_gene: TRBJ2-5; CDR3nt: TGCGCCAGCAGCTTGGCCAGGGAGACCCAGTACTTC; CDR3aa: CASSLARETQYF
abundance: NA; v_gene: TRBV23-1; d_gene: NA; j_gene: TRBJ1-5; CDR3nt: TGCGCCAGTGAGAGGTCGGGGAAATGGTTTCAGCCCCAGCATTTT; CDR3aa: CASERSGKWFQPQHF
abundance: NA; v_gene: TRBV2; d_gene: TRBD2; j_gene: TRBJ2-1; CDR3nt: TGTGCCAGCAGTGAAGGAATAGCGGGGGTCTATGAGCAGTTCTTC; CDR3aa: CASSEGIAGVYEQFF
abundance: few; v_gene: TRBV27; d_gene: TRBD1; j_gene: TRBJ1-2; CDR3nt: TGTGCCAGCAGTTTCGGGACAGGGGGTTTGGACTATGGCTACACCTTC; CDR3aa: CASSFGTGGLDYGYTF
abundance: NA; v_gene: TRBV11-3; d_gene: NA; j_gene: TRBJ2-1; CDR3nt: TGTGCCAGCAGCTTGGGGCGGGCCGGGGTCAATGAGCAGTTCTTC; CDR3aa: CASSLGRAGVNEQFF
abundance: NA; v_gene: TRBV4-3; d_gene: TRBD2; j_gene: TRBJ2-3; CDR3nt: TGCGCCAGCAGCCCGCGTGGAGGATTAGCGGGTTTCACAGATACGCAGTATTTT; CDR3aa: CASSPRGGLAGFTDTQYF
abundance: NA; v_gene: TRBV6-5; d_gene: NA; j_gene: TRBJ1-1; CDR3nt: TGTGCCAGCCTCCTACACCCGAACACTGAAGCTTTCTTT; CDR3aa: CASLLHPNTEAFF
abundance: NA; v_gene: TRBV2; d_gene: TRBD1; j_gene: TRBJ2-7; CDR3nt: TGTGCCAGCAGCAGACAGGGTGAGTCCTACGAGCAGTACTTC; CDR3aa: CASSRQGESYEQYF
abundance: NA; v_gene: TRBV25-1; d_gene: TRBD1; j_gene: TRBJ2-5; CDR3nt: TGTGCCAGCAGTGTTGGACAGGGGGCGGGGACCCAGTACTTC; CDR3aa: CASSVGQGAGTQYF
abundance: NA; v_gene: TRBV5-6; d_gene: TRBD1; j_gene: TRBJ2-1; CDR3nt: TGTGCCAGCAGCCGACGGGACAGGGTTTACAATGAGCAGTTCTTC; CDR3aa: CASSRRDRVYNEQFF
abundance: NA; v_gene: TRBV6-4; d_gene: NA; j_gene: TRBJ1-1; CDR3nt: TGTGCCAGCAGTGAAAGGGCGGCCCTTGGTGAAGCTTTCTTT; CDR3aa: CASSERAALGEAFF
abundance: few; v_gene: TRBV6-6; d_gene: NA; j_gene: TRBJ2-1; CDR3nt: TGTGCCAGCAGTCACCGAGTAGCCGGGGGGCCTTACAATGAGCAGTTCTTC; CDR3aa: CASSHRVAGGPYNEQFF
abundance: NA; v_gene: TRBV19; d_gene: NA; j_gene: TRBJ1-2; CDR3nt: TGTGCCAGTATTAAACAGGCCTCTAACTATGGCTACACCTTC; CDR3aa: CASIKQASNYGYTF
abundance: NA; v_gene: TRBV7-3; d_gene: NA; j_gene: TRBJ2-1; CDR3nt: TGTGCCAGCAGCTTTTTTGGCAGCGGCAATGAGCAGTTCTTC; CDR3aa: CASSFFGSGNEQFF
abundance: NA; v_gene: TRBV7-2; d_gene: TRBD1; j_gene: TRBJ1-1; CDR3nt: TGTGCCAGCAGCTACGACAGGGGTGGGGCTGAAGCTTTCTTT; CDR3aa: CASSYDRGGAEAFF
abundance: NA; v_gene: TRBV14; d_gene: TRBD1; j_gene: TRBJ1-3; CDR3nt: TGTGCCAGCAGCCAAGCCCAGGGGGCTGGATCTGGAAACACCATATATTTT; CDR3aa: CASSQAQGAGSGNTIYF
abundance: NA; v_gene: TRBV6-2/TRBV6-3; d_gene: NA; j_gene: TRBJ2-7; CDR3nt: TGTGCCAGCAGTTCAGCCGGGACTTCCAGCTACGAGCAGTACTTC; CDR3aa: CASSSAGTSSYEQYF
abundance: once; v_gene: TRBV5-4; d_gene: TRBD2; j_gene: TRBJ2-1; CDR3nt: TGTGCCAGCAGCTTCGGGACTAGCGGGAGAGGATTCGAGCAGTTCTTC; CDR3aa: CASSFGTSGRGFEQFF
abundance: NA; v_gene: TRBV7-9; d_gene: TRBD1; j_gene: TRBJ2-7; CDR3nt: TGTGCCAGCAGCTTGGCGGCGGACAGGCCCTACGAGCAGTACTTC; CDR3aa: CASSLAADRPYEQYF
abundance: NA; v_gene: TRBV9; d_gene: NA; j_gene: TRBJ1-2; CDR3nt: TGTGCCAGCAGCGAGGCCCCCTTGGTACCTTATGGCTACACCTTC; CDR3aa: CASSEAPLVPYGYTF
abundance: few; v_gene: TRBV7-6; d_gene: TRBD1; j_gene: TRBJ1-1; CDR3nt: TGTGCCAGCAGCACGGACAGGGGGAACACTGAAGCTTTCTTT; CDR3aa: CASSTDRGNTEAFF
abundance: NA; v_gene: TRBV7-2; d_gene: TRBD2; j_gene: TRBJ2-5; CDR3nt: TGTGCCAGCAGCTGGACGACTAGCGGGGAAGAGACCCAGTACTTC; CDR3aa: CASSWTTSGEETQYF
abundance: NA; v_gene: TRBV19; d_gene: TRBD1; j_gene: TRBJ2-1; CDR3nt: TGTGCCAGTAGTTCTGGACAGGTCTGGTTCTTC; CDR3aa: CASSSGQVWFF
abundance: NA; v_gene: TRBV5-4; d_gene: TRBD2; j_gene: TRBJ2-3; CDR3nt: TGTGCCAGCAGCCGGGAGGGGGATACGCAGTATTTT; CDR3aa: CASSREGDTQYF
abundance: NA; v_gene: TRBV5-1; d_gene: NA; j_gene: TRBJ1-1; CDR3nt: TGCGCCAGCAGCTTTGCGGTGAACACTGAAGCTTTCTTT; CDR3aa: CASSFAVNTEAFF
abundance: NA; v_gene: TRBV7-9; d_gene: NA; j_gene: TRBJ2-7; CDR3nt: TGTGCCAGCAGCCCCGAGGCGAGTTACGAGCAGTACTTC; CDR3aa: CASSPEASYEQYF
abundance: once; v_gene: TRBV19; d_gene: NA; j_gene: TRBJ1-5; CDR3nt: TGTGCCAGTAGTATTAGGGGGATCAATCAGCCCCAGCATTTT; CDR3aa: CASSIRGINQPQHF
abundance: once; v_gene: TRBV18; d_gene: NA; j_gene: TRBJ1-1; CDR3nt: TGTGCCAGCTCACCACTTACGAACACTGAAGCTTTCTTT; CDR3aa: CASSPLTNTEAFF